These 11 T cell receptor beta chains were all obtained from the same sample, sequenced in a study of T-cell reconstitution after alpha-beta-depleted transplantation in children. The authors prepared the TCRbeta library with unique molecular identifiers. Each CDR3 protein is one row after TCRdb ran MiXCR on the PCR reads. Of fewer than 550,000 distinct CDR3 sequences listed, around 15% are singletons. The sequences come from PBMCs, mostly from graft donor cells, collected 360 days after TCRalphabeta/CD19-depleted stem cell transplant. The receptor set was obtained from a boy less than two years old who had a stem cell transplant for Wiskott-Aldrich syndrome, so the T cells may come from the graft donor.

This clonotype has just a few counts. The chain combines TRBV5-5 with TRBJ2-2, with D perhaps given as TRBD1 or TRBD2 (5 bases each). The germline V gene encodes CDR1 SGHKS and CDR2 YYEKEE (reference sequence). V was shortened by 2 bases and J by 6 bases, with 17 bases between the two germline ends. The CDR3 spans 16 residues. This CDR3 is CASSLWAGDLSGELFF. In DNA, the CDR3 is TGTGCCAGCAGCTTATGGGCTGGGGACCTCTCCGGGGAGCTGTTTTTT.

The chain is built from TRBV4-1 and TRBJ2-2; D remains unclear. Trimming removed 1 base from V and 2 bases from J, with 8 bases in between. Germline V CDR1 and CDR2: MGHRA, YSYEKL. The CDR3 sequence is 15 residues long. The DNA of the CDR3 is TGCGCCAGCAGCCAAGTTCACATCAACACCGGGGAGCTGTTTTTT. Its protein product is CASSQVHINTGELFF.

CDR3 sequence reads: CASSPAPVPDTQYF. The CDR3 DNA is TGTGCCAGCAGTCCAGCCCCGGTCCCAGATACGCAGTATTTT. V gene TRBV12-3 or TRBV12-4 combines with J gene TRBJ2-3; no reliable D call. Trimming stripped 5 bases from V and 4 bases from J, with 13 bases between. The CDR3 has 14 amino acids.

The chain couples TRBV5-1 to TRBJ2-1, with TRBD2 matching over 7 bases. Per germline, CDR1 SGHRS and CDR2 YFSETQ. The V and J ends lost 5 bases and 1 base, in that order; junction bases with no gene match: 18. The CDR3 sequence is 19 residues long. In DNA form, the CDR3 reads TGCGCCAGCAGGAAGACTAGCTCCCCTTTAGGAGGTTCCTACAATGAGCAGTTCTTC. Protein product: CASRKTSSPLGGSYNEQFF.

This clonotype was seen a handful of times. V gene TRBV12-3 or TRBV12-4 combines with J gene TRBJ2-1; 8 bases match TRBD2. The trim removed 2 bases at V and 2 bases at J, leaving 17 bases unmatched. The CDR3 has 20 residues. CDR3 sequence reads: CASSLRLGLAGGPPYNEQFF. In nucleotides, the CDR3 is TGTGCCAGCAGTTTACGTCTCGGGCTAGCGGGTGGGCCCCCCTACAATGAGCAGTTCTTC.

The rearrangement joins TRBV11-1 to TRBJ1-2; D perhaps matches TRBD1 (5 bases). From germline, CDR1 is SGHAT and CDR2 FQDESV (reference sequence). This CDR3 has 15 residues. Trimming took 1 base from V and 3 from J, leaving 12 bases between them. The CDR3 DNA sequence: TGTGCCAGCAGCTTAGTCCGGCGGGGGGACTATGGCTACACCTTC. Translated, it gives CASSLVRRGDYGYTF.

The rearrangement joins TRBV20-1 to TRBJ2-7, with D maybe TRBD2 (7 bases). CDR1 and CDR2 from the germline V gene are DFQATT and SNEGSKA (reference sequence). The V gene lost 0 bases and the J gene lost 5 bases, with 17 bases spanning the gap. The length of the CDR3 is 15 residues. The CDR3 DNA follows: TGCAGTGCTAGAGATGAGGGGGAGGGCCTCCACGAGCAGTACTTC. Encoded protein: CSARDEGEGLHEQYF.

This clonotype was seen ten or more times. The chain recombines TRBV6-5 with TRBJ2-5; D unclear. The CDR3 spans 16 residues. Germline V lookup: CDR1 MNHEY, CDR2 SVGAGI. Trimming shortened V by 0 bases and J by 2 bases, and 13 bases separated the two germline ends. As DNA, the CDR3 is TGTGCCAGCAGTTACTCGAAACAGCTGGGACAAGAGACCCAGTACTTC. Residues: CASSYSKQLGQETQYF.

This clonotype was found a few times. The J gene is TRBJ2-6, the V gene TRBV7-9; tentative D call: TRBD2 (5 bases). V was shortened by 11 bases and J by 1 base, with 12 bases between the two germline ends. Germline CDR1 is SEHNR and CDR2 is FQNEAQ (reference sequence). The CDR3 is made up of 14 amino acids. The CDR3 DNA reads TGTGCCGCGGACCGGGGTTCTGGGGCCAACGTCCTGACTTTC. Protein: CAADRGSGANVLTF.

This clonotype has a handful of counts. This chain joins TRBV4-3 and TRBJ2-3, with TRBD2 matching over 11 bases. In germline, CDR1 is LGHNA, CDR2 YSLEER. The CDR3 sequence is 16 residues long. V lost 4 bases, J lost 4 bases, and 7 bases stayed unmatched. CDR3 protein: CASSLRTSGFSDTQYF. CDR3 bases: TGCGCCAGCAGCCTCCGGACTAGCGGGTTCTCAGATACGCAGTATTTT.

This clonotype was detected a few times. This rearrangement joins TRBV6-1 to TRBJ2-5; 12 positions match TRBD2. The CDR3 loop spans 15 amino acids. V was pared by 6 bases and J by 2 bases, with 4 bases of the junction left unmatched. The V gene's germline CDR1 is MNHNS and CDR2 SASEGT. CDR3 coding DNA: TGTGCCAGCAGAATCGGACTAGCGGGGCAAGAGACCCAGTACTTC. Amino acid sequence: CASRIGLAGQETQYF.